Shown below are 7 T cell receptor beta chains from a single sample sequenced in a study of cytomegalovirus exposure and HLA in healthy donors. It was with 60 Vbeta and 13 Jbeta primers that the PCR ran. Some clones are missing from TCRdb's copy, which holds only in-frame ones; the method was immunoSEQ multiplex PCR. The table lists 120,000 or so clones, around 78% of them singletons, with 20% in the top ten. Sequencing was done on a sample of PBMCs. The receptors originated from a man younger than 35 in good health and CMV-seropositive.

The chain links TRBV6-1 to TRBJ2-3; D might be TRBD1 (6 bases). Germline lookup yields CDR1 MNHNS and CDR2 SASEGT. CDR3 size: 14 residues. V lost 2 bases and J lost 6, with 12 bases in between. CDR3 amino acids: CASSERTGMDTQYF. DNA of the CDR3: TGTGCCAGCAGTGAAAGAACAGGGATGGATACGCAGTATTTT.

The chain has TRBV28 and TRBJ1-2; unclear D gene. The CDR3 is 14 residues long. The germline V and J ends were trimmed by 5 bases and 8 bases, with 18 bases remaining between them. Per germline, CDR1 MDHEN and CDR2 SYDVKM. CDR3: CASSAADYIGGYTF. The CDR3 DNA is TGTGCCAGCAGTGCTGCCGACTACATCGGGGGCTACACCTTC.

This rearrangement joins TRBV27 to TRBJ2-7; no clear D gene. Trimming removed 4 bases from V and 2 bases from J, with 12 bases in between. The germline gives CDR1 MNHEY, CDR2 SMNVEV (reference sequence). The CDR3 covers 14 residues. Here the CDR3 DNA reads TGTGCCAGCAGTTCCTACAGTAAAACCTACGAGCAGTACTTC. Translated: CASSSYSKTYEQYF.

The chain uses TRBV19 and TRBJ2-7; maybe TRBD2 (6 bases). This CDR3 region has 14 residues. CDR1 is LNHDA and CDR2 is SQIVND in the germline V gene (reference sequence). Trimming took 3 bases from V and 4 from J, leaving 13 bases between them. CDR3 protein: CASSMGDSLYEQYF. The CDR3 DNA follows: TGTGCCAGTAGTATGGGGGACTCCCTTTACGAGCAGTACTTC.

As to this clone: This sample also contains other DNA sequences that code for the same CDR3. DNA for the CDR3: TGCAGCGTTGCAGGGGGCGCGTACGAGCAGTACTTC. Residues: CSVAGGAYEQYF. This chain links TRBV29-1 with TRBJ2-7; 8 nucleotides agree with TRBD1. Looked up from germline, CDR1 is SQVTM and CDR2 is ANQGSEA. This CDR3 region has 12 residues. With 4 bases clipped from V and 4 bases from J, the junction kept 3 bases outside the gene matches.

The chain recombines TRBV19 with TRBJ1-2, with D perhaps matching TRBD1 (6 bases). The CDR3 has 15 amino acids. Between the trimmed V and J ends, which lost 3 bases and 4 bases, there was a span of 15 bases. Germline V lookup: CDR1 LNHDA, CDR2 SQIVND (reference sequence). The CDR3 loop is CASSIRTEGPYGYTF. DNA of the CDR3: TGTGCCAGTAGTATTAGGACAGAAGGACCCTATGGCTACACCTTC.

This clone came up a few times. The rearrangement joins TRBV9 to TRBJ1-1; D not resolved. CDR1 is SGDLS and CDR2 is YYNGEE in the germline V gene. V lost 2 bases to trimming and J lost 0 bases, with 8 bases between them. This CDR3 spans 14 amino acids. The chain's CDR3 is CASSVGNLNTEAFF. Written as DNA, the CDR3 is TGTGCCAGCAGCGTGGGCAATTTGAACACTGAAGCTTTCTTT. Combining the CDR3 with reference TRBV9 and TRBJ1-1 gives the whole variable domain DSGVTQTPKHLITATGQRVTLRCSPRSGDLSVYWYQQSLDQGLQFLIQYYNGEERAKGNILERFSAQQFPDLHSELNLSSLELGDSALYFCASSVGNLNTEAFFGQGTRLTVV.